This TCR beta chain stems from a study of Graves' ophthalmopathy and Graves' hyperthyroidism. From RNA, the CDR3 regions of TCR beta chains were amplified and sequenced. Amplification began with first-round RT-PCR using HTBI primers, then second-round multiplex PCR was performed. Each CDR3 protein is one row after TCRdb ran MiXCR on the multiplex PCR reads. The data show hundreds of thousands of distinct CDR3 sequences, roughly 21% seen once. Germline values: CDR1 LNHDA, CDR2 SQIVND (reference sequence). This CDR3 region has 14 residues. J was trimmed by 3 bases and V by 7 bases; bases with no gene match: 7. Turning to this clonotype: Its target is not known.

Study-level findings and limits: Stable hyperthyroidism and ophthalmopathy were told apart by a 13-signature model, which achieved just over 85% sensitivity and roughly 76% specificity. The model predicted progression of ophthalmopathy with a sensitivity of 60% to 71%, and its specificity was 72.22%. Blood shared most expanded thyroid clonotypes above 0.001 frequency.

The material sequenced was peripheral blood. This clonotype originated in a woman between 18 and 29 years old with stable Graves' hyperthyroidism. V usage is TRBV19 and J usage is TRBJ2-7; 9 bases are a match to TRBD1. The CDR3 spells CASTKTGGSYEQYF. The DNA for the CDR3 is TGTGCCAGTACCAAGACAGGGGGAAGCTACGAGCAGTACTTC.